These T cell receptor beta chains were read from a single sample in a study of read filtering for tumor transcriptome and immune sequencing. In TCRdb, the reads were re-called with MiXCR into one record per CDR3 protein. Among some 62,000 distinct CDR3 sequences listed, about 15% were seen once. Sequences were obtained from a population of CD138-negative cells sorted from bone marrow. The receptor source for this set is a donor aged 40 or older with multiple myeloma. Each CDR3 is given with its conserved first and last residue. The D gene is left open where the match is weak. Some rows mark clone size as missing; the rest say once, few, many or name a class of expanded clone.

J	size	D	V	DNA	CDR3
TRBJ1-1	few	TRBD1	TRBV2	TGTGCCAGCATCAGGACAGGGTTAAACACTGAAGCTTTCTTT	CASIRTGLNTEAFF
TRBJ1-3	-	-	TRBV7-2	TGTGCCAGCAGCTCCCGGACGGTGAGCTCTGGAAACACCATATATTTT	CASSSRTVSSGNTIYF
TRBJ2-7	-	TRBD1	TRBV12-3/TRBV12-4	TGTGCCAGCAGTTGGGACGACCGGACAGGGGAGCACGAGCAGTACTTC	CASSWDDRTGEHEQYF
TRBJ1-5	many	TRBD1	TRBV28	TGTGCCAGCAGTTTACCAGGGGGCCTTGGGCCCCAGCATTTT	CASSLPGGLGPQHF
TRBJ1-5	many	TRBD1	TRBV18	TGTGCCAGCTCGCAGACAGGGAATCAGCCCCAGCATTTT	CASSQTGNQPQHF
TRBJ2-7	few	TRBD2	TRBV27	TGTGCCAGCAGTTTTAGGGGGGCTAGCGGGAGTTACGAGCAGTACTTC	CASSFRGASGSYEQYF
TRBJ2-4	many	-	TRBV5-1	TGCGCCAGCAGCTTCGCGTCGGAGGTCGGCAAAAACATTCAGTACTTC	CASSFASEVGKNIQYF
TRBJ2-4	many	-	TRBV12-5	TGTGCTAGTGGTTTGGTAGGGACGGCGGAAAACATTCAGTACTTC	CASGLVGTAENIQYF
TRBJ2-3	many	-	TRBV29-1	TGCAGCGCTGCGCCCAGGCTAAGCACAGATACGCAGTATTTT	CSAAPRLSTDTQYF
TRBJ1-1	many	-	TRBV12-3/TRBV12-4	TGTGCCAGCAGTATGTTGTCCAGCCGCCGGAACACTGAAGCTTTCTTT	CASSMLSSRRNTEAFF
TRBJ1-1	many	-	TRBV29-1	TGCAGCGTTTCCTTTAATACGAACACTGAAGCTTTCTTT	CSVSFNTNTEAFF
TRBJ1-5	many	-	TRBV20-1	TGCAGTGCTAGATCGGGACGGAGGAGCCATCAGCCCCAGCATTTT	CSARSGRRSHQPQHF
TRBJ1-1	many	TRBD1	TRBV7-9	TGTGCCAGCAGCCCAGGTACAGGGGAGAACACTGAAGCTTTCTTT	CASSPGTGENTEAFF
TRBJ2-7	many	-	TRBV20-1	TGCAGTGCTAGAGATGATTCCTTAGGCGGAAGCTCCTACGAGCAGTACTTC	CSARDDSLGGSSYEQYF
TRBJ1-4	many	-	TRBV14	TGTGCCAGCAGCCAAGAGATGCCAGCAACTAATGAAAAACTGTTTTTT	CASSQEMPATNEKLFF
TRBJ2-6	many	-	TRBV12-2	-	CASRLVGSGANVLTF
TRBJ2-1	many	-	TRBV25-1	TGTGCCAGCAGCCGCACCGTGTCCAGCCTCCCCCCCCCCTACAATGAGCAGTTCTTC	CASSRTVSSLPPPYNEQFF
TRBJ1-1	few	-	TRBV29-1	TGCAGCGTCCTCTCATTGGGGAACACTGAAACTTTCTTT	CSVLSLGNTETFF
TRBJ2-2	many	TRBD2	TRBV28	TGTGCCAGCAGTTTAGCGGGAGGGCTGTCCACCGGGGAGCTGTTTTTT	CASSLAGGLSTGELFF
TRBJ2-7	many	TRBD1	TRBV6-2/TRBV6-3	TGTGCCAGCAGTCCTGTTCTGGGGACAGGGAGAAGGGAGCAGTACTTC	CASSPVLGTGRREQYF
TRBJ2-7	few	-	TRBV5-1	TGCGCCAGCAGCTTGCCGGAACTCGGGACCTACGAGCAGTACTTC	CASSLPELGTYEQYF
TRBJ2-2	many	-	TRBV9	TGTGCCAGCAGCGCCGGAGGGTTGAACACCGGGGAGCTGTTTTTT	CASSAGGLNTGELFF
TRBJ2-2	many	-	TRBV7-9	TGTGCCAGCAGCTTCGACAGGACAACGAACACCGGGGAGCTGTTTTTT	CASSFDRTTNTGELFF
TRBJ2-6	many	TRBD1	TRBV4-3	TGCGCCAGCAGCGGCCGACGACAGGGAAGCTCTGAGGCCAACGTCCTGACTTTC	CASSGRRQGSSEANVLTF
TRBJ2-7	few	TRBD2	TRBV20-1	TGCAGTGCTAGAGTTATAAGCGGGAGAGGATCCTACGAGCAGTACTTC	CSARVISGRGSYEQYF
TRBJ2-1	many	TRBD2	TRBV14	TGTGCCAGCAGCCATGGCCTCGCGGGAGAATGGGTCTCCTACAATGAGCAGTTCTTC	CASSHGLAGEWVSYNEQFF